This T cell receptor beta chain was sequenced in a study of shared clonotypes between healthy human individuals. Memory CD4+ cells were the fraction left after CD45RA+ naive selection. For every subset, genomic DNA was evenly distributed across several immunoSEQ plates. TCRdb keeps only in-frame clones here, not all; method: immunoSEQ multiplex PCR. This table has 2 million to 2.5 million clones, 85% to 95% appearing once. V dropped 3 bases and J dropped 6 bases, with 14 bases sitting between them. Looked up from germline, CDR1 is KGHSH and CDR2 is LQKENI. This CDR3 spans 15 amino acids. The TCR sequence derives from a man younger than 30 in good health. Some clones in this sample may be carry-over from other donors' samples. Sequencing input: naive CD4+ T cells from PBMCs. As to subset: CD45RA+ positively selected. The chain carries TRBV18 and TRBJ2-2; D call uncertain. For the CDR3, the DNA is TGTGCCAGCTCACCTTTAGGACCGTTCTCCGGGGAGCTGTTTTTT. Amino acid sequence: CASSPLGPFSGELFF.